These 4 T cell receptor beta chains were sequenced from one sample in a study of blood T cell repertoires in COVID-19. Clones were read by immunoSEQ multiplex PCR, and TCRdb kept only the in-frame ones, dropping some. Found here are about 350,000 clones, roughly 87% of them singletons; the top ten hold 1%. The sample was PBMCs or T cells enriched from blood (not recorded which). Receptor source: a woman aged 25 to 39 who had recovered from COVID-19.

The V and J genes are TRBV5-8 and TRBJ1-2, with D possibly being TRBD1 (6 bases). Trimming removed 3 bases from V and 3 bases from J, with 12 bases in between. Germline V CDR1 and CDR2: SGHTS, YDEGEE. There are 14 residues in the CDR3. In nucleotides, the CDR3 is TGTGCCAGCAGCTGGACCGGGACATACTATGGCTACACCTTC. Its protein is CASSWTGTYYGYTF.

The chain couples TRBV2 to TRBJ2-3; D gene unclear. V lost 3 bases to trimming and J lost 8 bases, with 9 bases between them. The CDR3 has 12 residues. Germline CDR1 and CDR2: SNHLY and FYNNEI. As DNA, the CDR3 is TGTGCCAGCAGTGATGACCGAGGTACGCAGTATTTT. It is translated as CASSDDRGTQYF.

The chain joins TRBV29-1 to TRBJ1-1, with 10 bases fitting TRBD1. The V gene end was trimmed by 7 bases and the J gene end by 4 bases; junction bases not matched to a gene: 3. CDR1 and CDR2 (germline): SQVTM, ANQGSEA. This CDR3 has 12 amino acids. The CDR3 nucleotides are TGCAGCGCAGGGACAGGGGTCACTGAAGCTTTCTTT. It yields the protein CSAGTGVTEAFF.

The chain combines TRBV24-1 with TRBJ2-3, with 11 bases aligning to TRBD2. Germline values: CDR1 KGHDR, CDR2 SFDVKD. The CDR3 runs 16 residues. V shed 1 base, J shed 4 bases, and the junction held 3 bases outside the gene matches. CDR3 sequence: CATSDFPSGGPDTQYF. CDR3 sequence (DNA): TGTGCCACCAGTGATTTTCCTAGCGGGGGGCCAGATACGCAGTATTTT.